These 7 T cell receptor beta chains were all obtained from the same sample, sequenced in a study of blood T cell repertoires in COVID-19. TCRdb's table, derived via immunoSEQ multiplex PCR, lists solely in-frame clones and lacks some. The sample carries more than 250,000 clones, roughly 86% recorded once. The sequencing input was peripheral blood. The receptor source for this set is a human donor in a cohort sampled during active COVID-19.

The V gene is TRBV3-1 (or the pseudogene TRBV3-2), the J gene TRBJ1-1, with 9 nucleotides matching TRBD1. Germline CDR1 and CDR2: LGHDT and YNNKEL (reference sequence). The V gene end was trimmed by 0 bases and the J gene end by 7 bases; junction bases not matched to a gene: 9. This CDR3 spans 16 amino acids. The CDR3 DNA follows: TGTGCCAGCAGCCAAGACTTAACAGGGGGCTGGGGTGAAGCTTTCTTT. Protein sequence: CASSQDLTGGWGEAFF.

This clone was found once. V usage is TRBV9 and J usage is TRBJ1-1; D possibly corresponds to TRBD1 (6 bases). This CDR3 has 14 residues. Trimming removed 4 bases at V and 3 bases at J, with 13 bases between. Germline lookup yields CDR1 SGDLS and CDR2 YYNGEE. CDR3 residues: CASSPGVEDTEAFF. As DNA, the CDR3 is TGTGCCAGCAGCCCAGGGGTTGAGGACACTGAAGCTTTCTTT.

The chain recombines TRBV30 with TRBJ1-1; D gene ambiguous. Germline assignment: CDR1 GTSNPN and CDR2 SVGIG (reference sequence). V gave up 0 bases and J gave up 10 bases, with 9 bases separating them. CDR3 length: 11 amino acids. CDR3: CAWSVRSGAFF. DNA of the CDR3: TGTGCCTGGAGTGTCAGGTCTGGAGCTTTCTTT.

The J gene is TRBJ1-3, the V gene TRBV9; 10 nucleotides align to TRBD1. CDR1 SGDLS and CDR2 YYNGEE come from the germline V gene. V lost 0 bases to trimming and J lost 0 bases; unmatched junction nucleotides: 9. The CDR3 consists of 19 residues. The CDR3 spells CASSVVGQGWNSSGNTIYF. In DNA form, the CDR3 reads TGTGCCAGCAGCGTAGTGGGACAGGGGTGGAATTCCTCTGGAAACACCATATATTTT.

The V call is TRBV6-5, the J call TRBJ2-1; D unclear. Germline V lookup: CDR1 MNHEY, CDR2 SVGAGI. This CDR3 has 14 residues. V lost 7 bases and J lost 0, with 10 bases in between. The CDR3 region is CASKPGYSYNEQFF. CDR3 coding DNA: TGTGCCAGCAAACCGGGTTACTCCTACAATGAGCAGTTCTTC.

In the case of this clone: This specimen includes other DNA sequences encoding the same CDR3. This chain connects TRBV18 to TRBJ2-5, with a possible D match to TRBD1 (6 bases). The CDR3 spans 12 residues. The germline V gene has CDR1 KGHSH and CDR2 LQKENI. Deletions cut 2 bases from V and 5 bases from J, with 6 bases between. This CDR3 is CASSPRGETQYF. In DNA, the CDR3 is TGTGCCAGCTCACCAAGGGGGGAGACCCAGTACTTC.

The chain has TRBV19 and TRBJ2-2; maybe TRBD2 (5 bases). CDR1 and CDR2 from the germline V gene are LNHDA and SQIVND (reference sequence). V lost 5 bases, J lost 2 bases, and 18 bases lay in between. The CDR3 contains 17 residues. The CDR3 loop is CASSDRLTKENTGELFF. The CDR3 coding sequence is TGTGCCAGTAGTGATCGACTAACAAAGGAAAACACCGGGGAGCTGTTTTTT.